This paragraph reports one TCR beta chain. Across under 25 US areas, participants ranged in age from about 18 to 100 years. V dropped 4 bases and J dropped 3 bases, with 11 bases sitting between them. CDR1 is MNHEY and CDR2 is SMNVEV in the germline V gene (reference sequence). The CDR3 totals 14 residues. The source of the sample is a study of blood T cell repertoires in COVID-19. Study information: Donors in Cohort 3 counted as recovered after two negative PCRs, clearance, or symptom resolution. Samples came from the United States, Italy and Spain, spanning acute and convalescent COVID-19.

Some clones are missing from TCRdb's copy, which holds only in-frame ones; the method was immunoSEQ multiplex PCR. The sample yields about 170,000 clones, around three quarters seen once. The sequenced material came from PBMCs or T cells enriched from blood (not recorded which). The chain is built from TRBV27 and TRBJ2-3; tentative D call: TRBD2 (6 bases). This receptor was identified in a woman in her sixties or seventies in a cohort exposed to, infected with or recovered from COVID-19 (not recorded which). CDR3 sequence reads: CASSSTRLTDTQYF. Written as DNA, the CDR3 is TGTGCCAGCAGTTCGACTAGGCTGACAGATACGCAGTATTTT.